Below, 2 T cell receptor delta chains from the same sample are listed, as sequenced in a study of γδ T cells in repeated Plasmodium falciparum infection. TCRdb re-called the multiplex PCR reads through CATT. The data hold 70,000 to 95,000 delta-chain clones, with more than 1.4% observed a single time. Flow sorting of PBMC yielded separate Vgamma9/Vdelta2+ and Vdelta2-negative gammadelta T cell populations for bulk repertoire analysis. The sequencing input was gamma-delta T cells from blood. The source of these receptors is a pool of human donors (malaria-infected and uninfected, not separated).

This clone has a handful of counts. The chain uses TRDV1 and TRDJ1, with a tentative D call TRDD2 (5 bases). The J gene, missing from TCRdb, was assigned here through DNA to germline matching. Trimming shortened V by 8 bases and J by 4 bases, and 17 bases separated the two germline ends. This CDR3 contains 14 residues. CDR1 TSWWSYY and CDR2 QGS come from the germline V gene. CDR3 coding DNA: TGTGCTCTTTTCTTCCCTACTATCGTCGATAAACTCATCTTT. It codes for CALFFPTIVDKLIF.

As to this clone: A far larger clone is one nucleotide away, so this likely arose from a read error. Other DNA sequences within the sample encode an identical CDR3. This rearrangement joins TRDV2 to TRDJ1, with TRDD3 identical over 9 bases. The J gene was not available in TCRdb and was assigned here by matching the DNA to germline segments. The CDR3 covers 20 residues. V shed 2 bases, J shed 0 bases, and the junction held 18 bases outside the gene matches. CDR1 is GEAIGNYY, CDR2 EKD, per germline. The DNA for the CDR3 is TGTGCCTGTGACAGACTTCTGGGGGATTCGCTAGACCGACACACCGATAAACTCATCTTT. It translates to CACDRLLGDSLDRHTDKLIF.